The 22 T cell receptor beta chains listed next were all sequenced from one sample in a study of PD-1 blockade in classical Hodgkin lymphoma. The method was immunoSEQ multiplex PCR; TCRdb's version includes in-frame clones alone and lacks a portion of them. Of approximately 60,000 clones detected, more than 75% appear once; the ten largest clones hold approximately 9.7%. Brentuximab vedotin exposure varied, and every patient relapsed after autologous stem cell transplantation. The material sequenced was peripheral blood mononuclear cells (PBMCs), taken at baseline. The receptors were sampled from a human donor with classical Hodgkin lymphoma.

This clone was picked up a small number of times. The chain recombines TRBV2 with TRBJ1-2; TRBD1 matches at 8 bases. The CDR3 length is 14 residues. After removal of 5 bases from V and 5 bases from J, the junction contained 7 bases not matched to a gene. CDR1 and CDR2 from the germline V gene are SNHLY and FYNNEI. CDR3 region: CASSPGQVYYGYTF. For the CDR3, the DNA is TGTGCCAGCAGTCCGGGACAGGTCTATTATGGCTACACCTTC.

The chain couples TRBV28 to TRBJ2-2, with a possible D match to TRBD1 (6 bases). V lost 5 bases, J lost 12 bases, and 13 bases lay in between. The length of the CDR3 is 12 residues. The germline gives CDR1 MDHEN, CDR2 SYDVKM. The CDR3: CASSKWDMQLFF. For the CDR3, the DNA is TGTGCCAGCAGTAAATGGGACATGCAGCTGTTTTTT.

V is TRBV7-6 and J is TRBJ2-4; D not certain. The V end was cut by 5 bases, the J end by 0 bases, with 8 bases between. Germline assignment: CDR1 SGHVS and CDR2 FNYEAQ. The CDR3 sequence is 14 residues long. The CDR3 coding sequence is TGTGCCAGCAGCCCCGGGTTAGCCAAAAACATTCAGTACTTC. Protein: CASSPGLAKNIQYF.

The gene calls are TRBV6-5 and TRBJ2-1; D is unresolved. V was cut by 6 bases and J by 0 bases, with 6 bases left in between. The CDR3 has 13 amino acids. The V gene's germline CDR1 is MNHEY and CDR2 SVGAGI. CDR3 amino acids: CASSPSSYNEQFF. CDR3 DNA: TGTGCCAGCAGCCCTTCCTCCTACAATGAGCAGTTCTTC.

This clone was recorded only once. The genes are TRBV10-2 and TRBJ1-2; the match to TRBD1 covers 9 bases. This CDR3 contains 17 residues. Germline CDR1 WSHSY, CDR2 SAAADI. Trimming removed 3 bases from V and 8 bases from J; junction bases left unmatched: 16. The CDR3 sequence is CASSDLFSGTGFEGYTF. CDR3 coding DNA: TGCGCCAGCAGTGACCTCTTTTCCGGGACAGGGTTTGAAGGCTACACCTTC.

The gene calls are TRBV20-1 and TRBJ1-2; D remains ambiguous. CDR1 is DFQATT and CDR2 is SNEGSKA in the germline V gene (reference sequence). The CDR3 loop spans 11 amino acids. The CDR3 reads CVPIHNYGYTF. The CDR3 DNA is TGCGTTCCAATCCATAACTATGGCTACACCTTC.

The chain has TRBV27 and TRBJ1-5; 8 positions match TRBD1. Trimming removed 5 bases from V and 6 bases from J; junction bases left unmatched: 6. This CDR3 comprises 14 residues. From germline, CDR1 is MNHEY and CDR2 SMNVEV (reference sequence). CDR3 in DNA: TGTGCCAGCAGTCTCGACAGGGGTAGTCAGCCCCAGCATTTT. Translating it yields CASSLDRGSQPQHF.

The chain carries TRBV7-9 and TRBJ1-2, with a tentative D call TRBD1 (6 bases). The V end was cut by 0 bases, the J end by 7 bases, with 15 bases between. This CDR3 has 15 amino acids. Germline loops: CDR1 SEHNR, CDR2 FQNEAQ (reference sequence). This CDR3 reads CASSLASGDYGGYTF. As DNA, the CDR3 is TGTGCCAGCAGCTTAGCGTCAGGGGACTATGGTGGCTACACCTTC.

This chain links TRBV27 with TRBJ2-1; 11 bases are shared with TRBD2. Germline V gives CDR1 MNHEY, CDR2 SMNVEV (reference sequence). The J segment lost 3 bases and the V segment lost 6 bases, leaving 7 bases of the junction unmatched. The CDR3 length is 16 residues. CDR3 in DNA: TGTGCCAGCAGCGACGGGACTAGCGGATTCTACAATGAGCAGTTCTTC. Translated: CASSDGTSGFYNEQFF.

The gene calls are TRBV10-3 and TRBJ2-5; no definite D call. Per the germline V gene, CDR1 is ENHRY and CDR2 is SYGVKD. The CDR3 length is 14 residues. V lost 6 bases and J 0 bases, leaving 11 bases between the germline ends. CDR3 sequence reads: CAIRPGPNQETQYF. CDR3 DNA sequence: TGTGCCATCAGGCCGGGCCCAAACCAAGAGACCCAGTACTTC.

This chain uses TRBV5-6 with TRBJ2-7, with D tentatively TRBD2 (5 bases). V dropped 1 base and J dropped 7 bases, with 15 bases sitting between them. Germline CDR1 and CDR2: SGHDT and YYEEEE. The CDR3 contains 14 residues. The CDR3 nucleotides read TGTGCCAGCAGCTTGCTCTCGATGGAGGTTGAGCAGTACTTC. This translates into CASSLLSMEVEQYF.

This CDR3 reads CASRQGTLAKNIQYF. The DNA for the CDR3 is TGTGCCAGCAGGCAGGGGACCCTAGCCAAAAACATTCAGTACTTC. This chain connects TRBV13 to TRBJ2-4, with TRBD1 as a possible D gene (6 bases). Trimming shortened V by 6 bases and J by 0 bases, and 12 bases separated the two germline ends. CDR1 PRHDT and CDR2 FYEKMQ come from the germline V gene (reference sequence). This CDR3 spans 15 amino acids.

This sequence joins TRBV19 and TRBJ2-7; 7 bases agree with TRBD1. V was clipped by 11 bases and J by 6 bases; unmatched bases: 7. CDR1 is LNHDA, CDR2 SQIVND, per germline (reference sequence). The CDR3 consists of 11 residues. The CDR3 reads CAERGRREQYF. The CDR3 DNA follows: TGTGCCGAGAGGGGGCGCCGCGAGCAGTACTTC.

The V gene is TRBV14, the J gene TRBJ2-6; 7 nucleotides align to TRBD1. V trimming: 0 bases; J trimming: 3 bases; junction bases outside the gene matches: 2. Per germline, CDR1 SGHDN and CDR2 FVKESK. CDR3 size: 16 residues. For the CDR3, the DNA is TGTGCCAGCAGCCAAGATAGGGGGCTTGGGGCCAACGTCCTGACTTTC. Translating gives CASSQDRGLGANVLTF.

This sequence joins TRBV27 and TRBJ1-1; D unclear. CDR3 length equals 13 residues. Germline V lookup: CDR1 MNHEY, CDR2 SMNVEV (reference sequence). Between the trimmed V and J ends, which lost 6 bases and 4 bases, there was a span of 12 bases. CDR3 DNA sequence: TGTGCCAGCAGCCCCGGAGTTGGCACTGAAGCTTTCTTT. Translating it yields CASSPGVGTEAFF.

The rearrangement joins TRBV18 to TRBJ2-7; maybe TRBD2 (5 bases). Germline values: CDR1 KGHSH, CDR2 LQKENI. The CDR3 is 14 residues long. The V end was cut by 1 base, the J end by 1 base, with 8 bases between. Here the CDR3 DNA reads TGTGCCAGCTCACCACGGTCGGGATCCTACGAGCAGTACTTC. This translates into CASSPRSGSYEQYF. Full variable domain (remainder filled in from reference TRBV18 and TRBJ2-7): NAGVMQNPRHLVRRRGQEARLRCSPMKGHSHVYWYRQLPEEGLKFMVYLQKENIIDESGMPKERFSAEFPKEGPSILRIQQVVRGDSAAYFCASSPRSGSYEQYFGPGTRLTVT.

The J gene is TRBJ2-1, the V gene TRBV12-5; TRBD2 aligns across 7 bases. There are 17 residues in the CDR3. CDR1 is LGHNT, CDR2 FRNRAP, per germline. V shed 2 bases, J shed 0 bases, and the junction held 7 bases outside the gene matches. CDR3 in DNA: TGTGCTAGTGGTTTGCCCCAGACTAGCCCCTCCTACAATGAGCAGTTCTTC. Its protein product is CASGLPQTSPSYNEQFF.

This chain links TRBV4-1 with TRBJ2-7, with TRBD1 identical over 8 bases. CDR1 is MGHRA, CDR2 YSYEKL, per germline. V gave up 3 bases and J gave up 5 bases; unmatched junction bases: 15. This CDR3 region has 17 residues. The CDR3 protein is CASSHRGTGTGSHEQYF. The CDR3 DNA reads as TGCGCCAGCAGCCATCGGGGAACCGGGACAGGTAGTCACGAGCAGTACTTC.

J is TRBJ2-7 and V is TRBV10-3; D is uncertain. Trimming took off 3 bases at V and 2 bases at J, with 8 bases between the two ends. Germline V lookup: CDR1 ENHRY, CDR2 SYGVKD. There are 13 residues in the CDR3. This CDR3 is CAISEGVTYEQYF. Written as DNA, the CDR3 is TGTGCCATCAGTGAAGGTGTCACCTACGAGCAGTACTTC.

The CDR3 DNA sequence: TGTGCCAGCAGCCCCGACAGGGACGAGCAGTACTTC. Amino acid sequence: CASSPDRDEQYF. The chain has TRBV11-2 and TRBJ2-7; TRBD1 matches 7 bases. The CDR3 consists of 12 residues. CDR1 and CDR2 from the germline V gene are SGHAT and FQNNGV. J lost 5 bases, V lost 5 bases, and 3 bases had no gene match.

This sequence joins TRBV27 and TRBJ1-5; 9 bases are a match to TRBD1. The CDR3 runs to 14 residues. V lost 3 bases, J lost 6 bases, and 3 bases stayed unmatched. Germline V gene data show CDR1 as MNHEY and CDR2 as SMNVEV (reference sequence). In nucleotides, the CDR3 is TGTGCCAGCAGTTTTGGGACAGGGAGTCAGCCCCAGCATTTT. Translated: CASSFGTGSQPQHF.

CDR3 region: CASSQEEGVSTDTQYF. Written as DNA, the CDR3 is TGTGCCAGCAGCCAAGAGGAGGGGGTTAGCACAGATACGCAGTATTTT. The chain couples TRBV4-2 to TRBJ2-3; either TRBD1 or TRBD2 may supply D (6 bases each). The CDR3 runs 16 residues. V was pared by 0 bases and J by 0 bases, with 10 bases between. The germline CDR1 and CDR2 sequences are LGHNA and YNFKEQ.